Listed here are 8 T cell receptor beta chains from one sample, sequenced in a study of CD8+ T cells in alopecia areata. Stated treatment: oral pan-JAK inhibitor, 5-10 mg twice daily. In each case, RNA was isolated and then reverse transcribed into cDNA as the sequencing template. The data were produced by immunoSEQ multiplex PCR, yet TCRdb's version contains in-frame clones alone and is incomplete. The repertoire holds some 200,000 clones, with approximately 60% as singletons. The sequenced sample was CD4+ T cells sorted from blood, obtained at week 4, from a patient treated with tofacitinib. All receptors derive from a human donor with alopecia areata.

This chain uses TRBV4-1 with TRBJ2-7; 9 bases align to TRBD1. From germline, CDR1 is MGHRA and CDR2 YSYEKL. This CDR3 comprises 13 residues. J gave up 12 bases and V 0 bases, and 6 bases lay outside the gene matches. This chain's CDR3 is CASSQDRTGAMYF. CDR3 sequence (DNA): TGCGCCAGCAGCCAAGATCGGACAGGGGCCATGTACTTC.

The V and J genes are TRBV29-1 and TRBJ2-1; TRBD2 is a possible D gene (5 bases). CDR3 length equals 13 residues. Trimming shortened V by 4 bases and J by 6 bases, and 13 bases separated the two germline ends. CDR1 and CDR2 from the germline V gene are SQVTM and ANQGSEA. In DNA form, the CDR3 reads TGCAGCGTTGTGCGAGGGTCCGGCAATGAGCAGTTCTTC. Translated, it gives CSVVRGSGNEQFF.

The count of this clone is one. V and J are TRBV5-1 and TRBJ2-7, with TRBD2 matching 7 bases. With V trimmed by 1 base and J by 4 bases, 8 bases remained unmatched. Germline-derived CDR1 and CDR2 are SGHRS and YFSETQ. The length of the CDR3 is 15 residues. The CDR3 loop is CASSLMGRREYEQYF. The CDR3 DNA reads TGCGCCAGCAGCTTGATGGGCAGGCGGGAGTACGAGCAGTACTTC.

DNA of the CDR3: TGTGCCACCAGCAGAGGACAGGGGAAAACAGATACGCAGTATTTT. Encoded protein: CATSRGQGKTDTQYF. The chain uses TRBV15 and TRBJ2-3; TRBD1 matches at 8 bases. Unmatched junction bases numbered 3, after V lost 1 base and J lost 3 bases. The CDR3 extends over 15 amino acids. Per germline, CDR1 LNHNV and CDR2 YYDKDF (reference sequence).

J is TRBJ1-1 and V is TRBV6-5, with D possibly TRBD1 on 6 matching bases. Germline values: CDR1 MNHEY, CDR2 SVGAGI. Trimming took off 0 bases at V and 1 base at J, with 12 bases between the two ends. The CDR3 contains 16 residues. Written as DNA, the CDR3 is TGTGCCAGCAGTTACTCGGGACACGGGGCGAACACTGAAGCTTTCTTT. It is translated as CASSYSGHGANTEAFF.

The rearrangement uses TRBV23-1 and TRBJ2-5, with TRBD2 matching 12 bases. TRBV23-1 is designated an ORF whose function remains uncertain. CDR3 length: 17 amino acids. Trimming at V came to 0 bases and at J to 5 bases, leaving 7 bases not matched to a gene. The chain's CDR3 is CASSQSLGTSGSETQYF. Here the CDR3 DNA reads TGCGCCAGCAGTCAATCGTTGGGGACTAGCGGGTCGGAGACCCAGTACTTC.

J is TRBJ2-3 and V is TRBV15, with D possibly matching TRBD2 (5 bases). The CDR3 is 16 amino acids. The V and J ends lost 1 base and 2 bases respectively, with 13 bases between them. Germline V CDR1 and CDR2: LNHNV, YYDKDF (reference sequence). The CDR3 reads CATSRGTRTATDTQYF. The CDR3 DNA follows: TGTGCCACCAGCAGAGGGACTCGGACTGCCACAGATACGCAGTATTTT.

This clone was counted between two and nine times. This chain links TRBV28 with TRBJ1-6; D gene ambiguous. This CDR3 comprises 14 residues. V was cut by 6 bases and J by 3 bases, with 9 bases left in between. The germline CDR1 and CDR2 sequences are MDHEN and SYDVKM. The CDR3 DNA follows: TGTGCCAGCAGCGTATCGAACTATAATTCACCCCTCCACTTT. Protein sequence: CASSVSNYNSPLHF.